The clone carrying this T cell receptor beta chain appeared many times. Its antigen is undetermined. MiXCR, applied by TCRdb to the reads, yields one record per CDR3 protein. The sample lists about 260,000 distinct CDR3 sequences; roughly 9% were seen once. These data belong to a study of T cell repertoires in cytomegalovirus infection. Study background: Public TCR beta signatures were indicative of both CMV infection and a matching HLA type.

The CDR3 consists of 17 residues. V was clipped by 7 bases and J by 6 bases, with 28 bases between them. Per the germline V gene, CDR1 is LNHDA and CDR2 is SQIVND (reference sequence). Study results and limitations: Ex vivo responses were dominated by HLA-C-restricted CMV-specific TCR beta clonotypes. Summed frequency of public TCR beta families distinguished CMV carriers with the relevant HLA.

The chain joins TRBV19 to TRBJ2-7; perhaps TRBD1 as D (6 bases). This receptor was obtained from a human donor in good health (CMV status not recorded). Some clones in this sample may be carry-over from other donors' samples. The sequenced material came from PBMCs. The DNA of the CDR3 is TGTGCCAGTACCCCGACCCGGGACACTTACCCACTAGGCGAGCAGTACTTC. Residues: CASTPTRDTYPLGEQYF.